The rows below give T cell receptor beta chains drawn from one sample of a study of T cell responses to AZD1222 COVID-19 vaccine. Profiled with immunoSEQ multiplex PCR; TCRdb holds only in-frame clones, not every one. The sample has about 100,000 clones, around 90% seen once. The material was peripheral blood, obtained on day 0 of AZD1222 vaccination. The receptors here all came from an adult in good health. The CDR3 runs from the conserved cysteine through the conserved F or W. D genes are given only for firm matches. The size field is filled for only some rows; it gives once, few, many or a size class.

d_call: TRBD2
j_call: TRBJ2-3
v_call: TRBV7-8
clone_size: .
cdr3_aa: CASSLVSGGATDTQYF
cdr3_nt: TGTGCCAGCAGCTTAGTTTCGGGGGGGGCCACAGATACGCAGTATTTT

d_call: .
j_call: TRBJ1-1
v_call: TRBV29-1
clone_size: .
cdr3_aa: CSVVESTEAFF
cdr3_nt: TGCAGCGTTGTGGAGAGCACTGAAGCTTTCTTT

d_call: .
j_call: TRBJ1-4
v_call: TRBV23-1
clone_size: .
cdr3_aa: CASRNEKLFF
cdr3_nt: TGCGCCAGCAGAAACGAAAAACTGTTTTTT

d_call: .
j_call: TRBJ2-3
v_call: TRBV7-8
clone_size: .
cdr3_aa: CASSQGRGATDTQYF
cdr3_nt: TGTGCCAGCAGCCAGGGGAGGGGGGCGACAGATACGCAGTATTTT

d_call: .
j_call: TRBJ2-5
v_call: TRBV7-2
clone_size: .
cdr3_aa: CASSLISGTYQETQYF
cdr3_nt: TGTGCCAGCAGCTTAATCAGCGGAACGTACCAAGAGACCCAGTACTTC

d_call: .
j_call: TRBJ2-7
v_call: TRBV11-2
clone_size: .
cdr3_aa: CASSLGLGGYEQYF
cdr3_nt: TGTGCCAGCAGCCTTGGACTAGGGGGGTACGAGCAGTACTTC

d_call: TRBD1
j_call: TRBJ2-3
v_call: TRBV5-4
clone_size: .
cdr3_aa: CASSSKTGMNTDTQYF
cdr3_nt: TGTGCCAGCAGCTCTAAGACAGGGATGAACACAGATACGCAGTATTTT

d_call: .
j_call: TRBJ2-7
v_call: TRBV7-2
clone_size: .
cdr3_aa: CASSLGWGDSYEQYF
cdr3_nt: TGTGCCAGCAGCTTAGGGTGGGGGGATTCCTACGAGCAGTACTTC

d_call: TRBD2
j_call: TRBJ2-1
v_call: TRBV6-1
clone_size: .
cdr3_aa: CASSEAAGTSDEQFF
cdr3_nt: TGTGCCAGCAGTGAAGCTGCCGGGACTAGCGATGAGCAGTTCTTC

d_call: .
j_call: TRBJ1-1
v_call: TRBV7-3
clone_size: .
cdr3_aa: CASSLTGGETEAFF
cdr3_nt: TGTGCCAGCAGCTTAACTGGGGGAGAGACTGAAGCTTTCTTT

d_call: .
j_call: TRBJ1-1
v_call: TRBV27
clone_size: .
cdr3_aa: CATKKNTEAFF
cdr3_nt: TGTGCCACCAAAAAGAACACTGAAGCTTTCTTT

d_call: .
j_call: TRBJ2-1
v_call: TRBV7-3
clone_size: once
cdr3_aa: CASSPHFLGDEQFF
cdr3_nt: TGTGCCAGCAGCCCCCACTTTCTCGGGGATGAGCAGTTCTTC

d_call: .
j_call: TRBJ2-1
v_call: TRBV28
clone_size: .
cdr3_aa: CATSDRRQEQFF
cdr3_nt: TGTGCCACTAGTGATCGGCGACAGGAGCAGTTCTTC

d_call: TRBD2
j_call: TRBJ2-1
v_call: TRBV3-1/TRBV3-2
clone_size: .
cdr3_aa: CASSQVAGTYNEQFF
cdr3_nt: TGTGCCAGCAGCCAAGTAGCGGGCACCTACAATGAGCAGTTCTTC

d_call: TRBD1
j_call: TRBJ2-3
v_call: TRBV5-8
clone_size: .
cdr3_aa: CASSLTGGGFTDTQYF
cdr3_nt: TGTGCCAGCAGCTTAACAGGGGGTGGATTCACAGATACGCAGTATTTT

d_call: .
j_call: TRBJ2-7
v_call: TRBV29-1
clone_size: .
cdr3_aa: CSVKVQGSEQYF
cdr3_nt: TGCAGCGTGAAAGTGCAGGGCTCCGAGCAGTACTTC

d_call: TRBD2
j_call: TRBJ2-7
v_call: TRBV10-1
clone_size: .
cdr3_aa: CASSETSGRGRPLLTYEQYF
cdr3_nt: TGCGCCAGCAGTGAAACTAGCGGGAGGGGCCGACCCCTCCTAACCTACGAGCAGTACTTC

d_call: TRBD2
j_call: TRBJ2-1
v_call: TRBV28
clone_size: .
cdr3_aa: CASRGLAGPEAQFF
cdr3_nt: TGTGCCAGCAGGGGACTAGCGGGACCAGAGGCGCAGTTCTTC

d_call: TRBD2
j_call: TRBJ2-7
v_call: TRBV27
clone_size: .
cdr3_aa: CATSRGGGSSYEQYF
cdr3_nt: TGTGCCACCTCCCGGGGGGGAGGAAGCTCCTACGAGCAGTACTTC

d_call: .
j_call: TRBJ1-6
v_call: TRBV28
clone_size: .
cdr3_aa: CASRAVNSPLHF
cdr3_nt: TGTGCCAGCAGGGCCGTTAATTCACCCCTCCACTTT

d_call: .
j_call: TRBJ1-5
v_call: TRBV6-4
clone_size: .
cdr3_aa: CASMGQNHYQPQHF
cdr3_nt: TGTGCCAGCATGGGTCAGAACCACTATCAGCCCCAGCATTTT

d_call: .
j_call: TRBJ2-5
v_call: TRBV7-9
clone_size: .
cdr3_aa: CASSLVGTSEETQYF
cdr3_nt: TGTGCCAGCAGCTTAGTCGGGACGTCTGAAGAGACCCAGTACTTC

d_call: TRBD1
j_call: TRBJ1-2
v_call: TRBV15
clone_size: .
cdr3_aa: CATSKGTGGVYGYTF
cdr3_nt: TGTGCCACCAGCAAAGGGACAGGGGGCGTCTATGGCTACACCTTC

d_call: TRBD1
j_call: TRBJ2-3
v_call: TRBV4-1
clone_size: .
cdr3_aa: CASSHAGTGSDTQYF
cdr3_nt: TGCGCCAGCAGCCACGCCGGGACAGGATCAGATACGCAGTATTTT

d_call: TRBD1
j_call: TRBJ1-3
v_call: TRBV27
clone_size: .
cdr3_aa: CASSRTGGTGNTIYF
cdr3_nt: TGTGCCAGCAGCCGGACAGGGGGGACTGGAAACACCATATATTTT

d_call: TRBD1
j_call: TRBJ2-7
v_call: TRBV5-1
clone_size: .
cdr3_aa: CASESGTGTYEQYF
cdr3_nt: TGCGCCAGCGAATCCGGGACAGGGACCTACGAGCAGTACTTC